This TCR beta chain was found in a study of cytomegalovirus exposure and HLA in healthy donors. Germline V gene lookup returns CDR1 LGHNA and CDR2 YSLEER. Trimming removed 0 bases from V and 2 bases from J, with 15 bases in between. The CDR3 consists of 17 residues. TCRdb keeps only in-frame clones here, not all; method: immunoSEQ multiplex PCR. The sample yields more than 110,000 clones, approximately 87% seen once. This rearrangement joins TRBV4-3 to TRBJ2-3, with D uncertain. This receptor was taken from a man younger than 30 in good health and CMV-seronegative. The sequencing input was PBMCs. The CDR3 is CASSQDLTPVHTDTQYF. The CDR3 DNA follows: TGCGCCAGCAGCCAAGACCTGACTCCAGTTCACACAGATACGCAGTATTTT.